This T cell receptor (beta chain) derives from a study of T cell responses to AZD1222 COVID-19 vaccine. Overall study results and limits: The study found Spike-specific TCR breadth and depth rose after two AZD1222 doses. Spike-wide vaccine-associated CD4 TCRs dominated at 160-218 and 743-854.

After removal of 3 bases from V and 4 bases from J, the junction contained 1 base not matched to a gene. Germline CDR1 KGHSH, CDR2 LQKENI. This CDR3 region has 15 residues. Comments on this clone: Its antigen is not identified.

Sequencing was performed with immunoSEQ multiplex PCR; in TCRdb, only in-frame clones are kept and a portion is missing. Here the sample spans some 150,000 clones, 75% to 90% being singletons. The chain uses TRBV18 and TRBJ2-2; TRBD1 aligns across 11 bases. The receptor comes from an adult in good health. The source was peripheral blood, collected on day 0 of MenACWY control vaccination. CDR3 DNA sequence: TGTGCCAGCTCACCCGGGACAGGGGGCACCGGGGAGCTGTTTTTT. Encoded protein: CASSPGTGGTGELFF.